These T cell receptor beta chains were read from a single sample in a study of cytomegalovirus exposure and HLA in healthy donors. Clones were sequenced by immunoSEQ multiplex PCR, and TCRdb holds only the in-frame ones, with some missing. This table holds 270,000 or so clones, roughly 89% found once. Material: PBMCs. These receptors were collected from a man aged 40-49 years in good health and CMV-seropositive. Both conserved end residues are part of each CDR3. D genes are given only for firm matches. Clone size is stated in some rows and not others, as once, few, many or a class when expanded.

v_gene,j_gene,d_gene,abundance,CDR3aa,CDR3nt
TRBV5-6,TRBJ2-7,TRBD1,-,CASSLRDRAPGEQYF,TGTGCCAGCAGCCTACGGGACAGGGCTCCCGGCGAGCAGTACTTC
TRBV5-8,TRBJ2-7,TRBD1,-,CASSAYPGQGAGEQYF,TGTGCCAGCAGCGCTTACCCGGGACAGGGGGCAGGCGAGCAGTACTTC
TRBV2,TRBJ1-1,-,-,CASSQGENTEAFF,TGTGCCAGCAGCCAAGGGGAGAACACTGAAGCTTTCTTT
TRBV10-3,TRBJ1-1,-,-,CAISSSLSSGTEAFF,TGTGCCATCAGTAGTTCCTTGTCATCAGGCACTGAAGCTTTCTTT
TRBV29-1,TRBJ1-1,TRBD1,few,CSVRTGGNTEAFF,TGCAGCGTACGGACAGGGGGCAACACTGAAGCTTTCTTT
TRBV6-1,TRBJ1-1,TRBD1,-,CASRKGTAMNTEAFF,TGTGCCAGCAGGAAGGGGACAGCTATGAACACTGAAGCTTTCTTT
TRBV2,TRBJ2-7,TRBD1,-,CASTAGTGSYEQYF,TGTGCCAGCACGGCCGGGACAGGTTCCTACGAGCAGTACTTC
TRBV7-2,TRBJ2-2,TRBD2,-,CASSGTGTRRTGELFF,TGTGCCAGCAGCGGGACGGGGACTAGGCGGACCGGGGAGCTGTTTTTT
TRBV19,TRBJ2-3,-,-,CASSIKRHTDTQYF,TGTGCCAGTAGTATTAAGCGGCACACAGATACGCAGTATTTT
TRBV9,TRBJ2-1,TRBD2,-,CASSPERAGGNEQFF,TGTGCCAGCAGCCCAGAGAGGGCGGGGGGTAATGAGCAGTTCTTC
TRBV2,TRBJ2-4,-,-,CASSEAQIAKNIQHF,TGTGCCAGCAGTGAAGCGCAGATAGCCAAAAACATTCAGCACTTC
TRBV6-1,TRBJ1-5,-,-,CASSEHTQGVDQPQHF,TGTGCCAGCAGTGAGCACACACAGGGAGTCGATCAGCCCCAGCATTTT
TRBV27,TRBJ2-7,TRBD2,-,CASSPYSGSYEQYF,TGTGCCAGCAGTCCATATAGCGGGAGCTACGAGCAGTACTTC
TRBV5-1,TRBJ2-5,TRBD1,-,CASSSTGQEETQYF,TGCGCCAGCAGCTCAACGGGACAGGAAGAGACCCAGTACTTC
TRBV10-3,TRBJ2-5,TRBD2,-,CAISDRTSGQETQYF,TGTGCCATCAGTGACCGGACTAGCGGCCAAGAGACCCAGTACTTC
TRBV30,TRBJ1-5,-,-,CAWSVQREGNQPQHF,TGTGCCTGGAGTGTACAAAGGGAGGGCAATCAGCCCCAGCATTTT
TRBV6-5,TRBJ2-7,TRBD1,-,CASRSTGGWNEQYF,TGTGCCAGCAGATCTACAGGGGGCTGGAACGAGCAGTACTTC
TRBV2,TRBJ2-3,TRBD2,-,CASTGSGVTDTQYF,TGTGCCAGCACCGGTAGCGGGGTAACAGATACGCAGTATTTT
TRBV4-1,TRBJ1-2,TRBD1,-,CASSQGVGRGLYGYTF,TGCGCCAGCAGCCAAGGGGTGGGCAGGGGGCTATATGGCTACACCTTC
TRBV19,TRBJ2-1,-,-,CASSISGRPSSYNEQFF,TGTGCCAGTAGTATTTCGGGGAGGCCCAGCTCCTACAATGAGCAGTTCTTC
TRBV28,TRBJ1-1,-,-,CASSTTPRTIVAFF,TGTGCCAGCAGTACAACCCCTAGGACAATTGTAGCTTTCTTT
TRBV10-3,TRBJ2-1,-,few,CAISVDNEQFF,TGTGCCATCAGTGTCGACAATGAGCAGTTCTTC
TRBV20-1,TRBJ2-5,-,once,CSAPLSGSQYF,TGCAGTGCTCCCCTTAGCGGCTCCCAGTACTTC
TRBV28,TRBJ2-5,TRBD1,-,CASSPGQGGKTQYF,TGTGCCAGCAGTCCCGGACAGGGTGGGAAGACCCAGTACTTC
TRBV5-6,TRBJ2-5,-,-,CASSPAPAGLLETQYF,TGTGCCAGCAGCCCCGCCCCGGCAGGGCTATTAGAGACCCAGTACTTC
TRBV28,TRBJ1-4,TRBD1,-,CASSLSRDRNEKLFF,TGTGCCAGCAGTTTGAGCCGGGACAGGAATGAAAAACTGTTTTTT
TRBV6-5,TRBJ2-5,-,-,CASSYSPGPQETQYF,TGTGCCAGCAGTTACTCCCCTGGCCCCCAAGAGACCCAGTACTTC
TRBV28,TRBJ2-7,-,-,CASRRDSTYEQYF,TGTGCCAGCAGGCGGGACAGCACCTACGAGCAGTACTTC
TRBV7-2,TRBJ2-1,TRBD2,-,CASSLSAGEESEQFF,TGTGCCAGCAGCTTATCAGCGGGAGAAGAGAGTGAGCAGTTCTTC
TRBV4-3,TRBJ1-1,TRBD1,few,CASSQRDRGIMNTEAFF,TGCGCCAGCAGCCAGAGGGACAGGGGGATCATGAACACTGAAGCTTTCTTT
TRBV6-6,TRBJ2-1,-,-,CASSYSGDSRANEQFF,TGTGCCAGCAGTTACTCAGGGGACTCCAGGGCCAATGAGCAGTTCTTC
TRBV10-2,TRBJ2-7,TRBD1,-,CASLTSPGQGRGSTYEQYF,TGCGCCAGCTTAACGTCTCCGGGACAGGGTAGAGGGTCGACCTACGAGCAGTACTTC
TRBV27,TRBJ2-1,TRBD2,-,CASSPRGLAGRYNEQFF,TGTGCCAGCAGTCCCCGAGGACTAGCGGGGCGCTACAATGAGCAGTTCTTC
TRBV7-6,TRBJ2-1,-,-,CASSSRGSVGSYNEQFF,TGTGCCAGCAGCTCCCGGGGGTCGGTAGGATCCTACAATGAGCAGTTCTTC
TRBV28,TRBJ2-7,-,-,CASSLIIQGYEQYF,TGTGCCAGCAGTTTGATTATTCAGGGCTACGAGCAGTACTTC
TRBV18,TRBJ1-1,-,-,CASSPQVGNTEAFF,TGTGCCAGCTCACCTCAGGTAGGGAACACTGAAGCTTTCTTT
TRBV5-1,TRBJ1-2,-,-,CASSGGQLFGYTF,TGCGCCAGCAGCGGGGGACAATTATTTGGCTACACCTTC
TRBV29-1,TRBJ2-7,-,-,CSVEDPSVSYEQYF,TGCAGCGTTGAAGATCCGTCGGTTTCCTACGAGCAGTACTTC
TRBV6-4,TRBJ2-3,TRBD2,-,CASSELAGADTQYF,TGTGCCAGCAGTGAACTAGCGGGAGCAGATACGCAGTATTTT
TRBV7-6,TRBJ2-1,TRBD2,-,CASSLRGTSGRNEQFF,TGTGCCAGCAGCTTAAGGGGGACTAGCGGGAGGAATGAGCAGTTCTTC
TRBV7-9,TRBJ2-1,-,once,CASSFGTVNEQFF,TGTGCCAGCAGCTTTGGTACAGTCAATGAGCAGTTCTTC
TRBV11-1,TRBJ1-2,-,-,CASSLGRGLDYGYTF,TGTGCCAGCAGCTTAGGGCGGGGTTTGGACTATGGCTACACCTTC
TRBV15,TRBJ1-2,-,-,CATSRGAARPTHGYTF,TGTGCCACCAGCAGAGGGGCAGCCAGACCCACTCATGGCTACACCTTC
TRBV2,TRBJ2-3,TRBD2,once,CASALAGGTDTQYF,TGTGCCAGCGCCCTAGCGGGGGGCACAGATACGCAGTATTTT
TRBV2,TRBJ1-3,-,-,CASSWGGDRNTIYF,TGTGCCAGCAGTTGGGGTGGGGACAGAAACACCATATATTTT